The text below deals with one T cell receptor (beta chain). Its antigen is as yet unknown. CDR1 is SGHNT and CDR2 is YYREEE in the germline V gene (reference sequence). V lost 1 base to trimming and J lost 0 bases, with 8 bases between them. The CDR3 is 14 residues long. This entry is derived from a study of OX40 agonist ivuxolimab in advanced cancers. Study overall: A mean age of approximately 64 years, range about 20 to 79, was recorded, and approximately 85% were male.

TCRdb keeps only in-frame clones here, not all; method: immunoSEQ multiplex PCR. Of about 93,000 clones in the sample, 90% to 95% were seen once. The cohort excluded patients with autoimmune disease history or systemic immunosuppression. Broader study findings: No determination was made of the antigen specificity of the expanded peripheral T cells.

The sequence was collected from an adult with an advanced solid tumor such as melanoma, head and neck, liver or kidney cancer. This chain connects TRBV5-4 to TRBJ2-7; D gene ambiguous. The sequenced sample was CD4+ or CD8+ T cells sorted from blood, obtained in a trial of the OX40 agonist ivuxolimab. The CDR3 DNA reads TGTGCCAGCAGCTTGAAACGGAACTCCTACGAGCAGTACTTC. This codes for CASSLKRNSYEQYF.